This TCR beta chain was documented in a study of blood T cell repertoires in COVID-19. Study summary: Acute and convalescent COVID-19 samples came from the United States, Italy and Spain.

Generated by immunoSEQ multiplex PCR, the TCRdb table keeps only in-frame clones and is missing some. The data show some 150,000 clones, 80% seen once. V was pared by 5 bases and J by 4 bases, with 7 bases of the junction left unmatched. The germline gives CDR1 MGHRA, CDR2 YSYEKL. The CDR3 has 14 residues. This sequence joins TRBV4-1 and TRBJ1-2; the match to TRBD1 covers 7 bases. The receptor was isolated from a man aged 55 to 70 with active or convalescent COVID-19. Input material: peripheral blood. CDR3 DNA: TGCGCCAGCAGCACCCCGGGACAGTCCTATGGCTACACCTTC. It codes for CASSTPGQSYGYTF.